This record concerns one T cell receptor beta chain sequence. The target antigen is unknown. This sample is part of a study of CD4+ T cells in melanoma. The method was immunoSEQ multiplex PCR; TCRdb's version includes in-frame clones alone and lacks a portion of them. The sample contains about 11,000 clones, 66% of which appear only once. The V gene's germline CDR1 is SGHVS and CDR2 FQNEAQ. The CDR3 contains 15 residues. The V end was cut by 1 base, the J end by 9 bases, with 13 bases between. Study-level points and caveats: A reported correlation linked neoantigen-specific CD4+ T cells to CD8+, macrophage and B cell function. Neoantigen-specific CD4+ T cells in melanoma reportedly had diverse differentiation states.

The TCR sequence derives from a human donor with melanoma. The chain links TRBV7-8 to TRBJ1-6; D call uncertain. The specimen was cells from a culture (not recorded whether cultured in vitro). DNA for the CDR3: TGTGCCAGCAGCTTAGGAATGGTGATGGGTTCACCCCTCCACTTT. Amino acids: CASSLGMVMGSPLHF.